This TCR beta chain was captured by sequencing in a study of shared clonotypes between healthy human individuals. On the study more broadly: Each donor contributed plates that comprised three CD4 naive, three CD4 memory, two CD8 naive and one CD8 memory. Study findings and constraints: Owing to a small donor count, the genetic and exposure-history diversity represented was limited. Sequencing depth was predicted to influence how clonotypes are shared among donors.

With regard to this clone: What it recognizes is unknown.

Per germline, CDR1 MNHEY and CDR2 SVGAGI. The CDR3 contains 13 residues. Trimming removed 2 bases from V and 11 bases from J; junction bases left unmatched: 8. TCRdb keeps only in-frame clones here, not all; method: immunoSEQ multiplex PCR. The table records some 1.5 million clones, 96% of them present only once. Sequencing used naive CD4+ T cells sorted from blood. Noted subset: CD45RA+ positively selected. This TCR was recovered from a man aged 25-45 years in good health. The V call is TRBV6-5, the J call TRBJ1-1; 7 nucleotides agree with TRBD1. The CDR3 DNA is TGTGCCAGCAGTTACGTAGGGCAGGGGGTTGCTTTCTTT. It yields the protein CASSYVGQGVAFF.